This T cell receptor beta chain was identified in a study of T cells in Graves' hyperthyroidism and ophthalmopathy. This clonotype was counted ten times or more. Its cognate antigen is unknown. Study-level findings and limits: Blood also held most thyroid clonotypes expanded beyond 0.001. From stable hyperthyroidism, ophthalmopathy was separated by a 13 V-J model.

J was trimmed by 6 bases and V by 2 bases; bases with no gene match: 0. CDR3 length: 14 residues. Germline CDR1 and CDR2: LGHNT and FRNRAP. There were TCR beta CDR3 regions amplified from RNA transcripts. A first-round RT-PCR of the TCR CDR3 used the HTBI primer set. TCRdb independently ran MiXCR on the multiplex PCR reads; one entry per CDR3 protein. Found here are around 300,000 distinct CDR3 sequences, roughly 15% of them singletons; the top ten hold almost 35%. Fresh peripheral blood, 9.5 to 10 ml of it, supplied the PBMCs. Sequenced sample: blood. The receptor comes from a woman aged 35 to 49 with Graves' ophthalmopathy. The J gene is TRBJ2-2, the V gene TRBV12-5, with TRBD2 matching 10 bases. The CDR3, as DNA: TGTGCTAGTGGTTTGCTAGCGGGAGCCGGGGAGCTGTTTTTT. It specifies CASGLLAGAGELFF.